This TCR beta chain originates from a study of radiotherapy plus CTLA-4 blockade in lung cancer. Findings and caveats of the study: Peripheral blood showed expansion of tumor-derived TCR clones after radiotherapy and ipilimumab. Interferon-beta and early blood T cell clone dynamics reportedly predicted response best.

Measured with immunoSEQ multiplex PCR; TCRdb has only the in-frame clones, and not every one. This table holds around 45,000 clones, 65% to 75% found once. Patients with chemo-refractory metastatic non-small-cell lung cancer received focal radiation plus CTLA-4 blockade with ipilimumab. With V trimmed by 2 bases and J by 4 bases, 2 bases remained unmatched. The CDR3 runs 16 residues. CDR1 and CDR2 from the germline V gene are MNHNY and SVGAGI (reference sequence). In its sample, this clone was seen a few times. As yet, its antigen is unknown. This receptor was taken from a human donor with non-small cell lung cancer who had a partial response to radiotherapy plus ipilimumab. Specimen: peripheral blood, collected from a patient treated with radiotherapy plus ipilimumab. The chain recombines TRBV6-6 with TRBJ2-1, with 13 bases aligning to TRBD2. The CDR3 sequence is CASSYRTSGGYNEQFF. CDR3 bases: TGTGCCAGCAGTTACCGGACTAGCGGGGGTTACAATGAGCAGTTCTTC.